This TCR beta chain was profiled in a study of T cell responses to AZD1222 COVID-19 vaccine. Whole-study findings and limits: Spike was spanned by vaccine-associated CD4 TCRs, which were dominant at 160-218 and 743-854. No repertoire was sampled before or during the peak T cell response, only after it. Baseline seropositivity characterized only six AZD1222 recipients.

Assay: immunoSEQ multiplex PCR; the TCRdb copy retains only in-frame clones and omits some. The sample holds about 55,000 clones, nearly 90% seen once. Germline V gene data show CDR1 as LGHDT and CDR2 as YNNKEL (reference sequence). The length of the CDR3 is 17 residues. The V segment lost 3 bases and the J segment 1 base; nucleotides outside the gene matches: 8. To note about this clone: Its cognate antigen is unknown.

The receptor was derived from an adult in good health. V usage is TRBV3-1 (or the pseudogene TRBV3-2) and J usage is TRBJ2-2; 7 bases fit TRBD1. This specimen consisted of peripheral blood, obtained on day 0 of AZD1222 vaccination. The CDR3 DNA sequence: TGTGCCAGCAGCCACTTCTCAGGGGGAATGAACACCGGGGAGCTGTTTTTT. Protein: CASSHFSGGMNTGELFF.